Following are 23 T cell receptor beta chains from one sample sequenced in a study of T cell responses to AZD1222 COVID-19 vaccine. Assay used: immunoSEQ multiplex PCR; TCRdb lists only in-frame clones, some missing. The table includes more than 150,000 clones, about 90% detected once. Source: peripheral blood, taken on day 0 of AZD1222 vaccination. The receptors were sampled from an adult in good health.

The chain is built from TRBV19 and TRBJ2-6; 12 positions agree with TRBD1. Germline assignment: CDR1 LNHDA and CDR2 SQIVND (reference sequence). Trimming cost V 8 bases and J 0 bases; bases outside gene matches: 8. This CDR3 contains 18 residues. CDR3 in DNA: TGTGCCAGTGGGACAGGGGGCAAATTTGGCTCTGGGGCCAACGTCCTGACTTTC. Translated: CASGTGGKFGSGANVLTF.

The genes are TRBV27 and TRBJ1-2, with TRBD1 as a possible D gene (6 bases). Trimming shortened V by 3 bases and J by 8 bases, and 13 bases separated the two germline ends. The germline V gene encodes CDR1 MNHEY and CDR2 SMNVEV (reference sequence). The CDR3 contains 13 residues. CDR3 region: CASSFTRTEGYTF. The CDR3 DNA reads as TGTGCCAGCAGTTTTACTCGGACAGAAGGCTACACCTTC.

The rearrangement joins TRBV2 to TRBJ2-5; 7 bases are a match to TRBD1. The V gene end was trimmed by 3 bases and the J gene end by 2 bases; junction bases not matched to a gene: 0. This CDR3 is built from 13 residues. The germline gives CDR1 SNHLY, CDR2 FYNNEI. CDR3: CASSEGQQETQYF. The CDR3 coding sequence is TGTGCCAGCAGTGAGGGACAGCAAGAGACCCAGTACTTC.

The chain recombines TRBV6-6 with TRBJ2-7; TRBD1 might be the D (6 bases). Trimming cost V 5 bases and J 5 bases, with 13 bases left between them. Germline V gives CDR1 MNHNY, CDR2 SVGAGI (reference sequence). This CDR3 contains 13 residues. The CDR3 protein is CASSNQGRDEQYF. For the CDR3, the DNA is TGTGCCAGCAGTAATCAGGGGCGCGACGAGCAGTACTTC.

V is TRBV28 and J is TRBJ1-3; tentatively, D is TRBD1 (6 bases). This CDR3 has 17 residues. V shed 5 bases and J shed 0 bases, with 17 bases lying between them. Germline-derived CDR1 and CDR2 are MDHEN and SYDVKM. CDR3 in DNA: TGTGCCAGCAGTCGGGGGGCCCTGACCTACTCTGGAAACACCATATATTTT. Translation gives CASSRGALTYSGNTIYF.

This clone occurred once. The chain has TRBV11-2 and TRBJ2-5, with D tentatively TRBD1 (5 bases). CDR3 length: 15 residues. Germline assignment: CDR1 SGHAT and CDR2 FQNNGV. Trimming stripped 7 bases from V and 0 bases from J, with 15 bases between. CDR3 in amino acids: CASTLSAGYQETQYF. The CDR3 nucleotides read TGTGCCAGCACCCTATCCGCAGGGTACCAAGAGACCCAGTACTTC. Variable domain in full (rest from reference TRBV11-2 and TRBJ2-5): EAGVAQSPRYKIIEKRQSVAFWCNPISGHATLYWYQQILGQGPKLLIQFQNNGVVDDSQLPKDRFSAERLKGVDSTLKIQPAKLEDSAVYLCASTLSAGYQETQYFGPGTRLLVL.

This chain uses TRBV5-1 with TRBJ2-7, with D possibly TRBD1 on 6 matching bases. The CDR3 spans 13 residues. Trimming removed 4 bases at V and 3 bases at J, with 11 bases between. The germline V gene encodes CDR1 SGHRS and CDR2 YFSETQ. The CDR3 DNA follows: TGCGCCAGCAGCACAGGGAACAACTACGAGCAGTACTTC. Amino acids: CASSTGNNYEQYF.

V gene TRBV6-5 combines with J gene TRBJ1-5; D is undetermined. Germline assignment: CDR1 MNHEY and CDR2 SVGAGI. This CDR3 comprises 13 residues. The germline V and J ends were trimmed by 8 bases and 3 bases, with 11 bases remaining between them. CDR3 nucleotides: TGTGCCAGCCGGTCCGAGCTCAATCAGCCCCAGCATTTT. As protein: CASRSELNQPQHF.

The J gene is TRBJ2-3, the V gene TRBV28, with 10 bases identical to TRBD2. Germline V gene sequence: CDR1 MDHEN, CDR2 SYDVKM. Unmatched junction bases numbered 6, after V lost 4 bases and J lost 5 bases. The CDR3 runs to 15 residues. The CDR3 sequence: CASSSSGRAVDTQYF. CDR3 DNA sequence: TGTGCCAGCAGTTCGAGCGGGAGGGCCGTAGATACGCAGTATTTT.

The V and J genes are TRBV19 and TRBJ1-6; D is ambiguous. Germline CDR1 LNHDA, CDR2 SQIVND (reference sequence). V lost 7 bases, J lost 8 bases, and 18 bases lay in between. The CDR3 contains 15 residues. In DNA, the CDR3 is TGTGCCAGTATGTCGGTCATTTCTGTCGATTCACCCCTCCACTTT. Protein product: CASMSVISVDSPLHF.

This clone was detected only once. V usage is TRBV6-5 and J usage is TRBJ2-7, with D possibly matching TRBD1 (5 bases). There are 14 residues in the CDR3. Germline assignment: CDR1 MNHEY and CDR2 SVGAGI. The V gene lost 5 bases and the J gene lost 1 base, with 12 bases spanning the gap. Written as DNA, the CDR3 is TGTGCCAGCAGTCCTCTAGGGGAATCCTACGAGCAGTACTTC. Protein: CASSPLGESYEQYF.

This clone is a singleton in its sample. Written as DNA, the CDR3 is TGCGCCAGCAGCGAAGCGGGAGCCCCCCCAGATACGCAGTATTTT. Translation gives CASSEAGAPPDTQYF. The chain combines TRBV5-1 with TRBJ2-3; TRBD2 matches at 8 bases. Germline V CDR1 and CDR2: SGHRS, YFSETQ. V lost 4 bases to trimming and J lost 4 bases; unmatched junction nucleotides: 8. This CDR3 has 15 residues.

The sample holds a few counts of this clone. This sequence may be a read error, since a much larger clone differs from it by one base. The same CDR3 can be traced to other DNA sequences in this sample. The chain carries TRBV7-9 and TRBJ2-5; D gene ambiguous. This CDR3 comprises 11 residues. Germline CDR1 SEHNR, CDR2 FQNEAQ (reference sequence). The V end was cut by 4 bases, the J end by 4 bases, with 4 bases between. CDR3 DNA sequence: TGTGCCAGCAGCTCAGGAGAGACCCAGTACTTC. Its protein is CASSSGETQYF.

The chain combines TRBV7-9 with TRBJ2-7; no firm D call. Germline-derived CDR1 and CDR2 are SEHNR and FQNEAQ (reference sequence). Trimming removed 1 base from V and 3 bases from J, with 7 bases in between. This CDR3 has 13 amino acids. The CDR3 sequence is CASSLDRNYEQYF. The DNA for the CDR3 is TGTGCCAGCAGCTTAGACAGAAACTACGAGCAGTACTTC.

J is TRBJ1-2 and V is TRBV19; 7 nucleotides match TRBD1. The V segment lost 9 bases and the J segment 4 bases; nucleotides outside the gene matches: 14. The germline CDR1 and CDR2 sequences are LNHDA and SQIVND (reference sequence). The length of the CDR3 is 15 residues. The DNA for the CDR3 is TGTGCCAGCCGTTCGGCGACAGGGCTCGGCTATGGCTACACCTTC. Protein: CASRSATGLGYGYTF.

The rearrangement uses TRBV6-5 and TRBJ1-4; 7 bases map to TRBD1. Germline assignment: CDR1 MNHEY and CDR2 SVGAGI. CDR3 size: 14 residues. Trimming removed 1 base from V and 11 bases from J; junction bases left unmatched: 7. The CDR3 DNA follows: TGTGCCAGCAGTTACTTAGTAGGACAGGATAAACTGTTTTTT. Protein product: CASSYLVGQDKLFF.

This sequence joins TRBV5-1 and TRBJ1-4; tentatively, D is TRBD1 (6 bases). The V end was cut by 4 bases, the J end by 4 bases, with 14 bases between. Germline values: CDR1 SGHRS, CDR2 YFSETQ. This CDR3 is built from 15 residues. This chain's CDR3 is CASSGRTVLNEKLFF. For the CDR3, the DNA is TGCGCCAGCAGCGGAAGGACAGTGCTTAATGAAAAACTGTTTTTT.

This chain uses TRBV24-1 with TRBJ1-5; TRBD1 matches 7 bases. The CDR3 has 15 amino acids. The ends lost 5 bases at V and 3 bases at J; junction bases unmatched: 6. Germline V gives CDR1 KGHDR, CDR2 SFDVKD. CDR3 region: CATSGAGGLNQPQHF. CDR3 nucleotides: TGTGCCACCAGTGGTGCAGGGGGACTCAATCAGCCCCAGCATTTT.

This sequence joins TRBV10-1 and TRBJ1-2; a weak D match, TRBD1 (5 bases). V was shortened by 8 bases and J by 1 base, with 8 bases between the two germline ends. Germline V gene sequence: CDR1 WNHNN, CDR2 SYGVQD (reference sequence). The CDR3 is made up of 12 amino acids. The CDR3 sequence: CASGACNYGYTF. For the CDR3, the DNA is TGCGCCAGCGGGGCTTGTAACTATGGCTACACCTTC.

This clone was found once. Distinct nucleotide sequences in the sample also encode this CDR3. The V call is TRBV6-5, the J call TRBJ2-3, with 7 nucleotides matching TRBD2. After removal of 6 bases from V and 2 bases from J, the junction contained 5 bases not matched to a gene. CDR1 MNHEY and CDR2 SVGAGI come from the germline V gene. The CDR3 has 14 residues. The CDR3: CASRAGRTTDTQYF. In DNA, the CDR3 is TGTGCCAGCAGAGCCGGGAGGACCACAGATACGCAGTATTTT.

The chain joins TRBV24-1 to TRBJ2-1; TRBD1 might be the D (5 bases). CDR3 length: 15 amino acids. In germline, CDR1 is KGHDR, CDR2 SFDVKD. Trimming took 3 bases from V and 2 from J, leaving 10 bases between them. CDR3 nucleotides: TGTGCCACCAGTGATCCCAGGGTCCCCTACAATGAGCAGTTCTTC. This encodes CATSDPRVPYNEQFF.

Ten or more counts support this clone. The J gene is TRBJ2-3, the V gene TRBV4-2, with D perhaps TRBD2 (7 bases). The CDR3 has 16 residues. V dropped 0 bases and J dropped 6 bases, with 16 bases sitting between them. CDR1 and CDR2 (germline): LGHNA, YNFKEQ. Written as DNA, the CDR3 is TGTGCCAGCAGCCAAGATCGAGGGGGAGGGTCCGATACGCAGTATTTT. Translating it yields CASSQDRGGGSDTQYF.

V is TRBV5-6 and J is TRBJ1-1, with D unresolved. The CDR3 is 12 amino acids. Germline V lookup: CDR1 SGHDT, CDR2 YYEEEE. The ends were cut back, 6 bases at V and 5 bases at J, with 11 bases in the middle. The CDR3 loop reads CASTRWGTEAFF. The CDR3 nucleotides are TGTGCCAGCACCCGATGGGGAACTGAAGCTTTCTTT.